In its sample, the clone carrying this T cell receptor (beta chain) was seen once. The method was immunoSEQ multiplex PCR; TCRdb's version includes in-frame clones alone and lacks a portion of them. The sample shows about 270,000 clones, about 88% of them seen only once. CDR1 and CDR2 (germline): MDHEN, SYDVKM. With 2 bases clipped from V and 13 bases from J, the junction kept 3 bases outside the gene matches. The CDR3 runs to 12 residues. Among Cohort 3 donors, those recovered had two negative PCRs, clearance, or symptom resolution. This specimen comes from a study of blood T cell repertoires in COVID-19.

The source of this sequence is a woman in her forties or fifties who had recovered from COVID-19. The sample taken for sequencing was PBMCs or T cells enriched from blood (not recorded which). The chain joins TRBV28 to TRBJ2-1; 9 nucleotides line up with TRBD2. CDR3 region: CASSLISGSQFF. In DNA form, the CDR3 reads TGTGCCAGCAGTTTAATTAGCGGGAGCCAGTTCTTC.